This TCR beta chain stems from a study of T cell responses to AZD1222 COVID-19 vaccine. Study results and limitations: Females made up more of the donors, who were largely white British, and clonal diversity may have come out too low. It was only a handful of AZD1222 recipients who were seropositive at baseline. Reports say nearly half of spike-specific TCRs go after unmutated variant regions.

Only one count was recorded for this clone. What it binds is unknown. Profiled with immunoSEQ multiplex PCR; TCRdb holds only in-frame clones, not every one. Of about 140,000 clones in the sample, approximately 89% were seen once. Whether given at about 4 or about 12 weeks, second doses were pooled. The starting material was peripheral blood, obtained 28 days after the second AZD1222 dose. This receptor was obtained from an adult who received the AZD1222 COVID-19 vaccine.

DNA for the CDR3: TGTGCCAGCACGGGCAGCGCGGACACCGGGGAGCTGTTTTTT. It encodes CASTGSADTGELFF. This rearrangement joins TRBV6-5 to TRBJ2-2; no clear D gene. The CDR3 runs 14 residues. CDR1 is MNHEY, CDR2 SVGAGI, per germline. Deletions cut 7 bases from V and 3 bases from J, with 12 bases between.